This T cell receptor (beta chain) was captured in a study of cytotoxic CD8 clonotypes in ibrutinib-treated CLL. The J segment lost 6 bases and the V segment lost 0 bases, leaving 5 bases of the junction unmatched. Germline V gives CDR1 SEHNR, CDR2 FQNEAQ (reference sequence). The CDR3 covers 15 residues. The assay was immunoSEQ multiplex PCR, and TCRdb's table has in-frame clones only and misses some. The repertoire consists of some 50,000 clones, with roughly 57% occurring once and the leading ten covering around 30%. On this clone: Antigen specificity is unknown.

Study results and limitations: Baseline clonality, higher than in age-matched healthy donors, tracked circulating CD8+ T-cell counts. Clonality was higher at ibrutinib response and returned toward baseline at progression. Samples were collected at differing times from sustained-remission and progressing patients. The clonality rise at ibrutinib response reflected private clonotype expansion.

Sequencing used PBMCs, obtained after 24 months of ibrutinib treatment. This chain uses TRBV7-9 with TRBJ1-1, with 9 bases fitting TRBD1. The TCR was taken from a human donor with chronic lymphocytic leukemia. Here the CDR3 reads CASSLAGQGLAEAFF. In DNA form, the CDR3 reads TGTGCCAGCAGCTTAGCAGGACAGGGGCTCGCTGAAGCTTTCTTT.